This T cell receptor beta chain was sequenced for a study of OX40 agonist ivuxolimab in advanced cancers. Background on the study: Across the patients, intravenous ivuxolimab was delivered every 2 weeks at 0.01 to 10 mg/kg. The eligibility criteria allowed prior anti-PD-1, anti-PD-L1 or anti-CTLA-4 therapy, and 40% had some.

Generated by immunoSEQ multiplex PCR, the TCRdb table keeps only in-frame clones and is missing some. The top ten clones hold 12% of a sample with around 33,000 clones, over 65% of them seen once. V shed 5 bases and J 5 bases; nucleotides not matched to a gene: 2. This CDR3 has 13 residues. Germline V lookup: CDR1 MNHEY, CDR2 SVGAGI. The TCR originated in an adult with an advanced solid tumor such as melanoma, head and neck, liver or kidney cancer. Specimen: CD4+ or CD8+ T cells sorted from blood, collected in a trial of the OX40 agonist ivuxolimab. V and J are TRBV6-5 and TRBJ1-1; 10 nucleotides agree with TRBD1. The CDR3: CASSRTGGTEAFF. DNA for the CDR3: TGTGCCAGCAGTCGGACAGGGGGTACTGAAGCTTTCTTT.